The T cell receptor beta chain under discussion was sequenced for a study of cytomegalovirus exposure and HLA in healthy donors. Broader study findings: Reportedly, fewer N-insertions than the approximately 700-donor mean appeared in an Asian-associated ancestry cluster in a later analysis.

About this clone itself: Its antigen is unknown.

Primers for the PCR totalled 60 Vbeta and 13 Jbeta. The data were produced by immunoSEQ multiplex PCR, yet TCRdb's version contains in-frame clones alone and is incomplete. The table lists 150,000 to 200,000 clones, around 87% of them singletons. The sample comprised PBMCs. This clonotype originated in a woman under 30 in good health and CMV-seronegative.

CDR3 region: CASSQFPPGDRALSGNTIYF. The CDR3 nucleotides read TGCGCCAGCAGCCAATTCCCCCCGGGGGACAGGGCCCTCTCTGGAAACACCATATATTTT. This chain joins TRBV4-3 and TRBJ1-3; 9 bases agree with TRBD1. The germline CDR1 and CDR2 sequences are LGHNA and YSLEER. Unmatched junction bases numbered 14, after V lost 2 bases and J lost 0 bases. The CDR3 runs 20 residues.